The entry that follows covers one T cell receptor beta chain sequence. Its target is not known. One end of the junction varies from germline; a read error may be responsible. TCR alpha and TCR beta cDNA libraries with sample barcodes and UMIs came from 5'RACE using constant-segment primers. TCRdb reprocessed the 5' RACE reads via MiXCR and lists one record per CDR3 protein. This sample carries under 350,000 distinct CDR3 sequences, 15% to 20% of them seen once, and the ten largest clones take 20% to 25%. The data are from a study of T-cell memory formation after mild COVID-19. Study at large: Each donor largely had its own TCR clusters.

Broader study findings: Some SARS-CoV-2-responding clones were already detected in memory before infection. Contracting clones from day 15 to 85 showed balanced CD4/CD8; later expanders favored CD4+.

Sequenced: PBMCs or a T cell subset sorted from them (not recorded which). The sequence was collected from a man aged 18 to 30 who had mild COVID-19 (a few samples of this study predate the infection). Cell type and time point are not known.

CDR3 in amino acids: CASSVGGAGTDTPYF. The DNA of the CDR3 is TGTGCCAGCAGTGTGGGCGGGGCGGGAACAGATACGCCGTATTTT. This chain uses TRBV2 with TRBJ2-3; tentative D call: TRBD2 (6 bases). CDR3 length: 15 residues. From germline, CDR1 is SNHLY and CDR2 FYNNEI.